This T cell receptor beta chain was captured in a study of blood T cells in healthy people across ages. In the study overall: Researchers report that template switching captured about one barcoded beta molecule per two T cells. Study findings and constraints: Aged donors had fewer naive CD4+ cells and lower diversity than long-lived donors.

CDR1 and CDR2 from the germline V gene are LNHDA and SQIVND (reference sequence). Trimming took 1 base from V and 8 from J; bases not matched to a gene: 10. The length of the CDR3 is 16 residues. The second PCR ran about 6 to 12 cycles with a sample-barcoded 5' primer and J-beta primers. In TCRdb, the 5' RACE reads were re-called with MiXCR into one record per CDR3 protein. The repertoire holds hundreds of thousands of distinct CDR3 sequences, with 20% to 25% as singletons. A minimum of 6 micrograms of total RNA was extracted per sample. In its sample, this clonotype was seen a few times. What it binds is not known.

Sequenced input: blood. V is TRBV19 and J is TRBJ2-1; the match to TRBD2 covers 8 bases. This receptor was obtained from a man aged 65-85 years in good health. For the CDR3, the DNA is TGTGCCAGTAGTATAGTGATGAGCGGGAGTCGGGATGAGCAGTTCTTC. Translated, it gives CASSIVMSGSRDEQFF.